Below are 14 T cell receptor beta chains sequenced from a single sample in a study of OX40 agonist ivuxolimab in advanced cancers. Method: immunoSEQ multiplex PCR; TCRdb's copy keeps in-frame clones and lacks some. Of about 82,000 clones listed, about 91% are singletons. Source: CD4+ or CD8+ T cells sorted from blood, taken in a trial of the OX40 agonist ivuxolimab. All receptors derive from an adult with an advanced solid tumor such as melanoma, head and neck, liver or kidney cancer.

The chain has TRBV14 and TRBJ2-5, with 7 bases lining up with TRBD1. V lost 4 bases to trimming and J lost 4 bases; unmatched junction nucleotides: 6. CDR1 is SGHDN, CDR2 FVKESK, per germline. The CDR3 length is 14 residues. CDR3 in amino acids: CASSPIDRAETQYF. CDR3 in DNA: TGTGCCAGCAGCCCGATCGACAGGGCAGAGACCCAGTACTTC.

This clone occurred once. This rearrangement joins TRBV9 to TRBJ2-5, with D possibly TRBD1 on 5 matching bases. This CDR3 region has 15 residues. V shed 2 bases and J shed 2 bases, with 13 bases lying between them. Germline V gene lookup returns CDR1 SGDLS and CDR2 YYNGEE. This CDR3 reads CASSVGTGEQETQYF. CDR3 coding DNA: TGTGCCAGCAGCGTCGGAACAGGCGAACAAGAGACCCAGTACTTC.

The chain is built from TRBV7-2 and TRBJ2-3, with D possibly being TRBD2 (6 bases). The CDR3 is 14 residues long. V lost 2 bases, J lost 2 bases, and 8 bases lay in between. Germline assignment: CDR1 SGHTA and CDR2 FQGNSA. The CDR3 loop reads CASSLRRDTDTQYF. The CDR3 coding sequence is TGTGCCAGCAGCTTAAGGCGGGACACAGATACGCAGTATTTT.

The chain has TRBV25-1 and TRBJ1-1, with D possibly TRBD1 on 6 matching bases. Germline V gene sequence: CDR1 MGHDK, CDR2 SYGVNS. Trimming shortened V by 6 bases and J by 1 base, and 12 bases separated the two germline ends. The CDR3 is 14 residues long. The CDR3 DNA reads as TGTGCCAGCAGCAGACAGGCAACGAACACTGAAGCTTTCTTT. Protein product: CASSRQATNTEAFF.

This clone was detected a few times. V and J are TRBV9 and TRBJ2-7, with D possibly being TRBD1 or TRBD2 (5 bases each). The V end was cut by 0 bases, the J end by 3 bases, with 13 bases between. The CDR3 runs 15 residues. The V gene's germline CDR1 is SGDLS and CDR2 YYNGEE. This CDR3 is CASSVETGTIYEQYF. CDR3 nucleotide sequence: TGTGCCAGCAGCGTAGAGACCGGGACGATCTACGAGCAGTACTTC.

In this sample, this clone is medium-sized. The chain joins TRBV5-1 to TRBJ2-5, with TRBD2 matching over 7 bases. The CDR3 runs 13 residues. Germline CDR1 SGHRS, CDR2 YFSETQ. V trimming: 4 bases; J trimming: 7 bases; junction bases outside the gene matches: 7. The CDR3 bases are TGCGCCAGCAGCCCGGAGCGGGGACGGACCCAGTACTTC. This encodes CASSPERGRTQYF.

DNA of the CDR3: TGCAGCGGGAGGACTAGCGGGAATGGTGAGCAGTTCTTC. Protein sequence: CSGRTSGNGEQFF. The chain couples TRBV29-1 to TRBJ2-1; 12 bases agree with TRBD2. Per the germline V gene, CDR1 is SQVTM and CDR2 is ANQGSEA. Trimming removed 7 bases from V and 9 bases from J; junction bases left unmatched: 7. The CDR3 is 13 amino acids.

This chain joins TRBV6-5 and TRBJ2-2; 7 nucleotides match TRBD1. Trimming took 8 bases from V and 5 from J; bases not matched to a gene: 8. The CDR3 has 14 amino acids. Germline CDR1 MNHEY, CDR2 SVGAGI. The CDR3 nucleotides read TGTGCCAGCCTCCGGGACAGAGAAACCGGGGAGCTGTTTTTT. This gives the protein CASLRDRETGELFF.

The chain couples TRBV28 to TRBJ1-5; D ambiguous. The V and J ends lost 2 bases and 1 base respectively, with 9 bases between them. CDR3 length: 15 residues. Looked up from germline, CDR1 is MDHEN and CDR2 is SYDVKM. For the CDR3, the DNA is TGTGCCAGCAGTTTAGGGGTCTGGAGCAATCAGCCCCAGCATTTT. This sequence encodes CASSLGVWSNQPQHF.

The chain links TRBV9 to TRBJ2-3; weak D call: TRBD2 (5 bases). The CDR3 consists of 17 residues. Germline CDR1 SGDLS, CDR2 YYNGEE. The ends were cut back, 4 bases at V and 6 bases at J, with 24 bases in the middle. This chain's CDR3 is CASSLRGLGADSDTQYF. The DNA of the CDR3 is TGTGCCAGCAGCTTACGAGGGCTAGGCGCGGATTCGGATACGCAGTATTTT. The entire variable domain, with the rest obtained from reference TRBV9 and TRBJ2-3, is as follows: DSGVTQTPKHLITATGQRVTLRCSPRSGDLSVYWYQQSLDQGLQFLIQYYNGEERAKGNILERFSAQQFPDLHSELNLSSLELGDSALYFCASSLRGLGADSDTQYFGPGTRLTVL.

This clone was recorded only once. The chain has TRBV5-1 and TRBJ2-7; possibly TRBD1 for D (5 bases). Germline lookup yields CDR1 SGHRS and CDR2 YFSETQ. This CDR3 has 13 amino acids. Between the trimmed V and J ends, which lost 2 bases and 3 bases, there was a span of 9 bases. CDR3 sequence: CASSFAQGYEQYF. DNA for the CDR3: TGCGCCAGCAGCTTTGCGCAGGGCTACGAGCAGTACTTC.

CDR3: CASSRQAYGSGANVLTF. Written as DNA, the CDR3 is TGCGCCAGCAGTCGACAGGCTTACGGCTCTGGGGCCAACGTCCTGACTTTC. This chain links TRBV4-3 with TRBJ2-6; tentatively, D is TRBD1 (6 bases). V was clipped by 6 bases and J by 0 bases, with 15 bases between them. There are 17 residues in the CDR3. Germline lookup yields CDR1 LGHNA and CDR2 YSLEER.

The V and J genes are TRBV5-4 and TRBJ2-5, with TRBD1 matching over 7 bases. V shed 3 bases, J shed 2 bases, and the junction held 7 bases outside the gene matches. This CDR3 comprises 15 residues. From germline, CDR1 is SGHNT and CDR2 YYREEE (reference sequence). CDR3 amino acids: CASSSGQNSQETQYF. The CDR3 DNA is TGTGCCAGCAGCTCGGGACAGAACTCACAAGAGACCCAGTACTTC. Combining the CDR3 with reference TRBV5-4 and TRBJ2-5 gives the whole variable domain ETGVTQSPTHLIKTRGQQVTLRCSSQSGHNTVSWYQQALGQGPQFIFQYYREEENGRGNFPPRFSGLQFPNYSSELNVNALELDDSALYLCASSSGQNSQETQYFGPGTRLLVL.

V and J are TRBV18 and TRBJ1-1; no clear D. CDR3 length: 14 residues. Germline V lookup: CDR1 KGHSH, CDR2 LQKENI. Trimming left V 3 bases short and J 5 bases short, with 13 bases between. CDR3: CASSPTFQSTEAFF. The DNA for the CDR3 is TGTGCCAGCTCACCTACATTTCAGTCGACTGAAGCTTTCTTT. Complete variable domain (other parts from reference TRBV18 and TRBJ1-1): NAGVMQNPRHLVRRRGQEARLRCSPMKGHSHVYWYRQLPEEGLKFMVYLQKENIIDESGMPKERFSAEFPKEGPSILRIQQVVRGDSAAYFCASSPTFQSTEAFFGQGTRLTVV.